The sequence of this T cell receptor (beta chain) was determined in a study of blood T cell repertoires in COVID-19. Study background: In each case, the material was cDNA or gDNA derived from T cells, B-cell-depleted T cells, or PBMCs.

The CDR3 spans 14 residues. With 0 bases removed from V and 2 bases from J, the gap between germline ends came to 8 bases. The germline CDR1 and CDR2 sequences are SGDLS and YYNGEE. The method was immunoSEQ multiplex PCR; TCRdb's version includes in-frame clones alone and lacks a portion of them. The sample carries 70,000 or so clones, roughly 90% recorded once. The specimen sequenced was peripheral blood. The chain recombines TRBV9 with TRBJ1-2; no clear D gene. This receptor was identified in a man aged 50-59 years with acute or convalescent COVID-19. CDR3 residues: CASSVAWANYGYTF. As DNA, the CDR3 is TGTGCCAGCAGCGTAGCTTGGGCGAACTATGGCTACACCTTC. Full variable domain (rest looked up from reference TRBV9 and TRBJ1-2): DSGVTQTPKHLITATGQRVTLRCSPRSGDLSVYWYQQSLDQGLQFLIQYYNGEERAKGNILERFSAQQFPDLHSELNLSSLELGDSALYFCASSVAWANYGYTFGSGTRLTVV.